The 26 T cell receptor beta chains below were found in one sample sequenced in a study of shared clonotypes between healthy human individuals. Repertoires were generated with immunoSEQ multiplex PCR, while TCRdb's copy carries only in-frame clones and drops some. The sample records over 2 million clones, about 90% being singletons. Sequencing used naive CD4+ T cells from PBMCs. The subset: CD45RA+ positively selected. The source is a man aged 18 to 29 in good health. Some clones in this sample may be carry-over from other donors' samples.

The chain has TRBV4-3 and TRBJ1-2, with D perhaps TRBD1 (5 bases). Germline assignment: CDR1 LGHNA and CDR2 YSLEER. Trimming took off 0 bases at V and 4 bases at J, with 12 bases between the two ends. The CDR3 is 15 amino acids. CDR3 sequence (DNA): TGCGCCAGCAGCCAAGAATGGGGGTTCAGCTATGGCTACACCTTC. Translating it yields CASSQEWGFSYGYTF.

V usage is TRBV27 and J usage is TRBJ1-5; the D is unclear. V gave up 6 bases and J gave up 0 bases, with 6 bases separating them. In germline, CDR1 is MNHEY, CDR2 SMNVEV (reference sequence). The CDR3 contains 13 residues. The CDR3 is CASRPNSNQPQHF. Written as DNA, the CDR3 is TGTGCCAGCAGACCGAATAGCAATCAGCCCCAGCATTTT.

The chain employs TRBV5-1 and TRBJ2-3; 7 bases fit TRBD2. The length of the CDR3 is 16 residues. CDR1 is SGHRS, CDR2 YFSETQ, per germline. V was pared by 5 bases and J by 0 bases, with 9 bases of the junction left unmatched. CDR3 bases: TGCGCCAGCAGGACGGCCGGGACTACAAGCACAGATACGCAGTATTTT. This sequence encodes CASRTAGTTSTDTQYF.

The chain joins TRBV5-4 to TRBJ2-5; D is possibly TRBD1 or TRBD2 (5 bases each). V lost 1 base to trimming and J lost 1 base, with 11 bases between them. Germline CDR1 reads SGHNT; CDR2 reads YYREEE (reference sequence). The CDR3 totals 15 residues. CDR3 sequence reads: CASSLIPGPQETQYF. The CDR3 bases are TGTGCCAGCAGCTTGATTCCGGGACCCCAAGAGACCCAGTACTTC.

The V and J genes are TRBV7-9 and TRBJ2-7, with no clear D. V gave up 1 base and J gave up 6 bases, with 16 bases separating them. The CDR3 extends over 15 amino acids. Germline values: CDR1 SEHNR, CDR2 FQNEAQ (reference sequence). CDR3 bases: TGTGCCAGCAGCTTAGTTTCTTCTCGTGGCGGCGAGCAGTACTTC. It codes for CASSLVSSRGGEQYF.

The chain employs TRBV16 and TRBJ2-1; the D gene is possibly TRBD1 (6 bases). Germline assignment: CDR1 KGHSY and CDR2 FQNENV. This CDR3 contains 13 residues. Deletions cut 8 bases from V and 5 bases from J, with 13 bases between. The CDR3 sequence: CASDLNRDNEQFF. As DNA, the CDR3 is TGTGCCAGCGACCTAAACAGGGACAATGAGCAGTTCTTC.

The chain couples TRBV7-3 to TRBJ1-5, with D possibly TRBD1 on 6 matching bases. The V and J ends lost 3 bases and 7 bases respectively, with 10 bases between them. Germline V gene lookup returns CDR1 SGHTA and CDR2 FQGTGA. This CDR3 spans 13 amino acids. The CDR3 DNA reads as TGTGCCAGCAGCTTGGGGGCGGGACAGCCCCAGCATTTT. This encodes CASSLGAGQPQHF.

The chain's CDR3 is CASSLAGTGHQPQHF. CDR3 nucleotide sequence: TGCGCCAGCAGCTTGGCCGGGACAGGGCATCAGCCCCAGCATTTT. The chain recombines TRBV5-1 with TRBJ1-5; TRBD1 matches 9 bases. With 0 bases clipped from V and 5 bases from J, the junction kept 3 bases outside the gene matches. This CDR3 contains 15 residues. Germline V CDR1 and CDR2: SGHRS, YFSETQ.

This chain links TRBV19 with TRBJ1-1, with D uncertain. V lost 3 bases and J lost 1, with 18 bases in between. CDR3 length: 17 amino acids. Looked up from germline, CDR1 is LNHDA and CDR2 is SQIVND (reference sequence). CDR3 DNA: TGTGCCAGTAGTATTTCCCACCACCAGGCGGGGAACACTGAAGCTTTCTTT. Translation: CASSISHHQAGNTEAFF.

The gene calls are TRBV7-2 and TRBJ2-1; D remains ambiguous. Trimming removed 5 bases from V and 7 bases from J, with 21 bases in between. Germline values: CDR1 SGHTA, CDR2 FQGNSA. The CDR3 is made up of 16 amino acids. DNA of the CDR3: TGTGCCAGCAGCCGAAGAAGAGGTTCCGAGAGGAATGAGCAGTTCTTC. Its translation: CASSRRRGSERNEQFF.

The rearrangement links TRBV5-1 to TRBJ2-5, with 13 bases matching TRBD2. In germline, CDR1 is SGHRS, CDR2 YFSETQ. The CDR3 has 18 amino acids. V gave up 1 base and J gave up 1 base; unmatched junction bases: 7. In nucleotides, the CDR3 is TGCGCCAGCAGCTTGACTAGCGGGAGGGCCACTCCCCAAGAGACCCAGTACTTC. Its protein product is CASSLTSGRATPQETQYF.

Comment on this clone: This sample includes further DNA sequences coding for the same CDR3. This rearrangement joins TRBV9 to TRBJ2-5; D unclear. V was trimmed by 0 bases and J by 4 bases, leaving 7 bases between them. Germline V gene lookup returns CDR1 SGDLS and CDR2 YYNGEE. The CDR3 is made up of 13 amino acids. CDR3 protein: CASSVAVGETQYF. CDR3 sequence (DNA): TGTGCCAGCAGCGTAGCCGTTGGAGAGACCCAGTACTTC.

The chain recombines TRBV29-1 with TRBJ1-2; a possible D gene is TRBD1 (6 bases). V shed 4 bases and J shed 7 bases, with 13 bases lying between them. The V gene's germline CDR1 is SQVTM and CDR2 ANQGSEA. The CDR3 loop spans 12 amino acids. CDR3 residues: CSVVLAGAGYTF. The CDR3 DNA reads TGCAGCGTTGTTTTGGCAGGGGCTGGCTACACCTTC.

The gene calls are TRBV11-2 and TRBJ2-3, with 11 bases matching TRBD2. The germline V gene encodes CDR1 SGHAT and CDR2 FQNNGV. The CDR3 runs to 15 residues. The ends lost 5 bases at V and 1 base at J; junction bases unmatched: 2. The CDR3 reads CASSKGLAGTDTQYF. Here the CDR3 DNA reads TGTGCCAGCAGCAAGGGACTAGCGGGCACAGATACGCAGTATTTT.

This clone was seen a few times. The J gene is TRBJ1-2, the V gene TRBV29-1, with a tentative D call TRBD1 (5 bases). Germline CDR1 is SQVTM and CDR2 is ANQGSEA. V lost 4 bases to trimming and J lost 7 bases, with 10 bases between them. The CDR3 loop spans 11 amino acids. CDR3: CSVGGDPGYTF. The DNA of the CDR3 is TGCAGCGTTGGGGGGGATCCTGGCTACACCTTC.

The chain couples TRBV18 to TRBJ2-7; 11 nucleotides line up with TRBD2. V lost 5 bases, J lost 5 bases, and 5 bases stayed unmatched. This CDR3 region has 14 residues. Germline-derived CDR1 and CDR2 are KGHSH and LQKENI. The CDR3 DNA reads TGTGCCAGCTCAAAACTAGCGGGAGTTGACGAGCAGTACTTC. It is translated as CASSKLAGVDEQYF.

This rearrangement joins TRBV7-9 to TRBJ2-7; either TRBD1 or TRBD2 may fit D (5 bases each). The CDR3 is 16 residues long. Germline CDR1 is SEHNR and CDR2 is FQNEAQ (reference sequence). The V gene lost 2 bases and the J gene lost 0 bases, with 14 bases spanning the gap. The CDR3 DNA is TGTGCCAGCAGCTTACGTGGGGCTCGGGGCTCCTACGAGCAGTACTTC. Its protein is CASSLRGARGSYEQYF.

The chain couples TRBV7-2 to TRBJ2-3; D is possibly TRBD1 (6 bases). There are 14 residues in the CDR3. V was cut by 6 bases and J by 1 base, with 11 bases left in between. The germline V gene encodes CDR1 SGHTA and CDR2 FQGNSA. In DNA, the CDR3 is TGTGCCAGCAGACTGGACAGAGGCACAGATACGCAGTATTTT. This codes for CASRLDRGTDTQYF. The whole variable domain, remainder taken from reference TRBV7-2 and TRBJ2-3, is GAGVSQSPSNKVTEKGKDVELRCDPISGHTALYWYRQSLGQGLEFLIYFQGNSAPDKSGLPSDRFSAERTGGSVSTLTIQRTQQEDSAVYLCASRLDRGTDTQYFGPGTRLTVL.

The chain employs TRBV7-9 and TRBJ2-7; 8 bases line up with TRBD2. The CDR3 is 15 residues long. V was pared by 5 bases and J by 1 base, with 7 bases of the junction left unmatched. Germline CDR1 is SEHNR and CDR2 is FQNEAQ (reference sequence). The CDR3: CASSPWVAGSYEQYF. The CDR3 nucleotides are TGTGCCAGCAGCCCGTGGGTAGCGGGATCCTACGAGCAGTACTTC.

This chain joins TRBV7-9 and TRBJ2-5, with TRBD2 matching 9 bases. The CDR3 is made up of 17 amino acids. The junction had 14 bases not matched to a gene; V was cut back by 7 bases and J by 2 bases. CDR1 is SEHNR and CDR2 is FQNEAQ in the germline V gene (reference sequence). CDR3 amino acids: CASTLRRGREGQETQYF. The CDR3 DNA reads as TGTGCCAGCACCCTAAGGAGGGGGCGGGAGGGACAAGAGACCCAGTACTTC. The variable domain in full, with the rest retrieved from reference TRBV7-9 and TRBJ2-5, is DTGVSQNPRHKITKRGQNVTFRCDPISEHNRLYWYRQTLGQGPEFLTYFQNEAQLEKSRLLSDRFSAERPKGSFSTLEIQRTEQGDSAMYLCASTLRRGREGQETQYFGPGTRLLVL.

This chain connects TRBV6-5 to TRBJ2-5, with 10 bases matching TRBD2. This CDR3 comprises 16 residues. The germline V gene encodes CDR1 MNHEY and CDR2 SVGAGI. V lost 4 bases, J lost 10 bases, and 15 bases stayed unmatched. CDR3 region: CASSSSGTSERGGQYF. CDR3 nucleotide sequence: TGTGCCAGCAGTTCTTCCGGGACTAGCGAAAGAGGTGGCCAGTACTTC.

Notes on this clone: Other DNA sequences within the sample encode an identical CDR3. The V call is TRBV18, the J call TRBJ2-5; no reliable D call. Deletions cut 0 bases from V and 5 bases from J, with 4 bases between. This CDR3 has 12 residues. Looked up from germline, CDR1 is KGHSH and CDR2 is LQKENI. The CDR3 DNA is TGTGCCAGCTCACCACCTGCGGAGACCCAGTACTTC. Translation: CASSPPAETQYF.

The V gene is TRBV7-9, the J gene TRBJ2-5; the match to TRBD2 covers 7 bases. CDR1 and CDR2 from the germline V gene are SEHNR and FQNEAQ (reference sequence). The CDR3 sequence is 19 residues long. V shed 2 bases, J shed 1 base, and the junction held 16 bases outside the gene matches. The CDR3: CASSLRIVASGYRQETQYF. CDR3 bases: TGTGCCAGCAGCTTAAGGATTGTGGCTAGCGGATACCGCCAAGAGACCCAGTACTTC.

This chain links TRBV11-2 with TRBJ1-1, with unresolved D. Trimming stripped 7 bases from V and 5 bases from J, with 17 bases between. This CDR3 contains 14 residues. Germline CDR1 and CDR2: SGHAT and FQNNGV. The CDR3 region is CASTSRGPGTEAFF. For the CDR3, the DNA is TGTGCCAGCACCTCTCGAGGTCCCGGAACTGAAGCTTTCTTT.

CDR3 coding DNA: TGTGCCAGCAGCTTAGTTGCCCGGTCAATTTACGAGCAGTACTTC. This codes for CASSLVARSIYEQYF. The chain uses TRBV7-2 and TRBJ2-7, with D hard to call. The V end was cut by 1 base, the J end by 4 bases, with 14 bases between. The CDR3 covers 15 residues. Germline V gene data show CDR1 as SGHTA and CDR2 as FQGNSA.

This rearrangement joins TRBV28 to TRBJ1-2; a possible D gene is TRBD1 (6 bases). Germline-derived CDR1 and CDR2 are MDHEN and SYDVKM. This CDR3 has 14 residues. V shed 5 bases and J shed 0 bases, with 10 bases lying between them. In nucleotides, the CDR3 is TGTGCCAGCAGTCGTGGGGACACTAACTATGGCTACACCTTC. Translated, it gives CASSRGDTNYGYTF.